The present T cell receptor beta chain was sequenced within a study of T-cell reconstitution after alpha-beta-depleted transplantation in children. General study points: There were reportedly several hundred expanded graft clones from which alpha-beta T cells came about two months after transplant. It was newly produced T cells that mostly accounted for T-cell counts and diversity one year after transplant.

Library preparation (for TCRbeta) was performed with unique molecular identifiers. MiXCR, run by TCRdb on the PCR reads, gives a single entry per CDR3 protein. Of 500,000 or so distinct CDR3 sequences in the sample, 9.5% to 12% were seen once. Comments on this clonotype: The antigen is undetermined.

The sequence came from a female patient between 2 and 15 years old who had a stem cell transplant for aplastic anemia, so the T cells may come from the graft donor. Sequenced here: PBMCs, mostly from graft donor cells, sampled 180 days after TCRalphabeta/CD19-depleted stem cell transplant.

CDR3 DNA: TGTGCCAGCAGTGATTGGACACCTATGAGGGAGACCCAGTACTTC. This codes for CASSDWTPMRETQYF. The chain carries TRBV28 and TRBJ2-5; D might be TRBD1 (5 bases). The germline V gene has CDR1 MDHEN and CDR2 SYDVKM. V was shortened by 5 bases and J by 5 bases, with 18 bases between the two germline ends. The length of the CDR3 is 15 residues.